Listed below are T cell receptor beta chains from one sample, sequenced in a study of cytomegalovirus exposure and HLA in healthy donors. Clones were sequenced by immunoSEQ multiplex PCR, and TCRdb holds only the in-frame ones, with some missing. The repertoire has about 78,000 clones, roughly 72% of them found once; the top ten carry around 10%. Sequencing was done on a sample of PBMCs. The source is a woman aged 40 to 50 in good health and CMV-seropositive. CDR3s include the opening cysteine and the closing phenylalanine or tryptophan. Fields, in order: J gene, D gene, clone size, V gene, CDR3 protein, CDR3 DNA. A D gene is named only where the DNA matches it firmly. Expanded clones are given a class, and other clones once, few, many or no size at all.

J: TRBJ2-3
D: .
size: .
V: TRBV27
CDR3: CASSYTTGTDTQYF
DNA: TGTGCCAGCAGTTACACTACCGGCACAGATACGCAGTATTTT

J: TRBJ2-1
D: TRBD2
size: few
V: TRBV28
CDR3: CASSLYRPGGNEQFF
DNA: TGTGCCAGCAGTTTATATAGGCCGGGGGGAAATGAGCAGTTCTTC

J: TRBJ1-5
D: TRBD1
size: few
V: TRBV7-2
CDR3: CASSGTVNQPQHF
DNA: TGTGCCAGCAGCGGGACAGTCAATCAGCCCCAGCATTTT

J: TRBJ1-1
D: TRBD1
size: .
V: TRBV28
CDR3: CASSPGQGGTEAFF
DNA: TGTGCCAGCAGCCCGGGACAGGGTGGAACTGAAGCTTTCTTT

J: TRBJ2-6
D: TRBD1
size: .
V: TRBV9
CDR3: CASSSQGARSGANVLTF
DNA: TGTGCCAGCAGCTCTCAGGGGGCTCGGTCTGGGGCCAACGTCCTGACTTTC

J: TRBJ1-2
D: .
size: .
V: TRBV7-9
CDR3: CASSLGSEHYGYTF
DNA: TGTGCCAGCAGCTTAGGGTCAGAACACTATGGCTACACCTTC

J: TRBJ1-2
D: TRBD1
size: few
V: TRBV6-1
CDR3: CASGRDSHGYTF
DNA: TGTGCCAGCGGAAGGGACAGCCATGGCTACACCTTC

J: TRBJ1-1
D: TRBD1
size: .
V: TRBV9
CDR3: CASTGTGQNTEAFF
DNA: TGTGCCAGCACCGGGACAGGGCAGAACACTGAAGCTTTCTTT

J: TRBJ2-7
D: .
size: few
V: TRBV7-2
CDR3: CASSLRYEQYF
DNA: TGTGCCAGCAGCCTGAGATACGAGCAGTACTTC

J: TRBJ2-5
D: .
size: .
V: TRBV9
CDR3: CASSVGAEETQYF
DNA: TGTGCCAGCAGCGTAGGAGCGGAAGAGACCCAGTACTTC

J: TRBJ1-3
D: TRBD1
size: few
V: TRBV28
CDR3: CASSYRGLGNTIYF
DNA: TGTGCCAGCAGTTACAGGGGGCTCGGAAACACCATATATTTT

J: TRBJ2-5
D: .
size: .
V: TRBV5-1
CDR3: CASAGPRSSYETQYF
DNA: TGCGCCAGCGCGGGTCCTAGGAGTTCATATGAGACCCAGTACTTC

J: TRBJ2-3
D: TRBD2
size: .
V: TRBV7-3
CDR3: CASSLGASGGLVDTQYF
DNA: TGTGCCAGCAGCTTAGGTGCTAGCGGGGGGCTGGTAGATACGCAGTATTTT

J: TRBJ2-7
D: TRBD1
size: .
V: TRBV6-5
CDR3: CASSYRDRAYEQYF
DNA: TGTGCCAGCAGTTACAGGGACAGAGCTTACGAGCAGTACTTC

J: TRBJ2-3
D: .
size: .
V: TRBV4-2
CDR3: CASSLLGSSISTDTQYF
DNA: TGTGCCAGCAGCCTACTCGGATCTAGCATAAGTACAGATACGCAGTATTTT

J: TRBJ1-1
D: TRBD1
size: .
V: TRBV19
CDR3: CASSIVTGGEAFF
DNA: TGTGCCAGTAGTATAGTTACAGGGGGTGAAGCTTTCTTT

J: TRBJ2-1
D: TRBD2
size: once
V: TRBV2
CDR3: CASGGVAQGPYNEQFF
DNA: TGTGCCAGCGGGGGGGTGGCCCAAGGACCCTACAATGAGCAGTTCTTC

J: TRBJ2-1
D: .
size: few
V: TRBV2
CDR3: CASIPGNSYNEQFF
DNA: TGTGCCAGCATCCCGGGAAACTCCTACAATGAGCAGTTCTTC

J: TRBJ2-1
D: .
size: .
V: TRBV13
CDR3: CASSSRTGSYNEQFF
DNA: TGTGCCAGCAGCTCCCGGACTGGCTCCTACAATGAGCAGTTCTTC

J: TRBJ1-2
D: TRBD1
size: .
V: TRBV30
CDR3: CAWSQTGTNYGYTF
DNA: TGTGCCTGGAGTCAGACAGGGACAAACTATGGCTACACCTTC

J: TRBJ2-7
D: TRBD1
size: once
V: TRBV5-6
CDR3: CASSPRLPGQAYEQYF
DNA: TGTGCCAGCAGCCCTAGACTACCGGGACAGGCCTACGAGCAGTACTTC

J: TRBJ1-1
D: .
size: .
V: TRBV19
CDR3: CASSLGYMNTEAFF
DNA: TGTGCCAGTAGTTTAGGGTACATGAACACTGAAGCTTTCTTT

J: TRBJ2-7
D: TRBD1
size: .
V: TRBV11-2
CDR3: CASRLGQGDYEQYF
DNA: TGTGCCAGCAGATTGGGACAGGGAGACTACGAGCAGTACTTC

J: TRBJ1-3
D: TRBD1
size: once
V: TRBV5-6
CDR3: CASSPQQGNPGNTIYF
DNA: TGTGCCAGCAGCCCCCAACAGGGGAACCCTGGAAACACCATATATTTT

J: TRBJ2-7
D: TRBD1
size: .
V: TRBV12-5
CDR3: CASGRTGSYEQYF
DNA: TGTGCTAGTGGCCGGACAGGAAGCTACGAGCAGTACTTC

J: TRBJ1-1
D: .
size: .
V: TRBV7-9
CDR3: CASSPGGGWEAFF
DNA: TGTGCCAGCAGCCCCGGGGGGGGTTGGGAAGCTTTCTTT

J: TRBJ1-6
D: .
size: few
V: TRBV4-1
CDR3: CASSPGFDSPLHF
DNA: TGCGCCAGCAGCCCAGGTTTCGATTCGCCCCTCCACTTT

J: TRBJ2-6
D: .
size: few
V: TRBV7-9
CDR3: CASRTVTGANVLTF
DNA: TGTGCCAGCCGAACAGTTACTGGGGCCAACGTCCTGACTTTC

J: TRBJ1-2
D: TRBD1
size: .
V: TRBV6-1
CDR3: CASRGRDSLYGYTF
DNA: TGTGCCAGCAGGGGACGGGACAGTCTTTATGGCTACACCTTC

J: TRBJ2-7
D: TRBD2
size: .
V: TRBV7-2
CDR3: CASSFSGFYEQYF
DNA: TGTGCCAGCAGCTTTAGCGGGTTCTACGAGCAGTACTTC

J: TRBJ2-7
D: TRBD1
size: few
V: TRBV28
CDR3: CASSLTGAAYEQYF
DNA: TGTGCCAGCAGTTTGACAGGGGCCGCTTACGAGCAGTACTTC

J: TRBJ2-3
D: .
size: .
V: TRBV7-2
CDR3: CASSLRLAADTQYF
DNA: TGTGCCAGCAGCTTACGGCTAGCAGCAGATACGCAGTATTTT

J: TRBJ1-1
D: TRBD1
size: few
V: TRBV19
CDR3: CASSLQTGLNTEAFF
DNA: TGTGCCAGTAGTCTACAGACAGGGCTGAACACTGAAGCTTTCTTT

J: TRBJ1-1
D: TRBD1
size: .
V: TRBV19
CDR3: CASSSRQGLNTEAFF
DNA: TGTGCCAGTAGTAGTCGACAGGGGTTGAACACTGAAGCTTTCTTT

J: TRBJ2-7
D: TRBD1
size: .
V: TRBV2
CDR3: CASLPDRPYEQYF
DNA: TGTGCCAGCTTACCGGACAGGCCCTACGAGCAGTACTTC

J: TRBJ2-2
D: .
size: .
V: TRBV5-4
CDR3: CASSPRYTGELFF
DNA: TGTGCCAGCAGCCCCCGGTATACCGGGGAGCTGTTTTTT

J: TRBJ1-4
D: TRBD1
size: .
V: TRBV5-1
CDR3: CASSRGQGGELFF
DNA: TGCGCCAGCAGCAGGGGACAGGGGGGCGAACTGTTTTTT

J: TRBJ1-2
D: .
size: .
V: TRBV14
CDR3: CASRNLIDSFYTF
DNA: TGTGCCAGCAGAAACCTTATCGACAGCTTCTACACCTTC

J: TRBJ1-5
D: .
size: few
V: TRBV6-5
CDR3: CASRGGGGNQPQHF
DNA: TGTGCCAGCAGGGGAGGGGGGGGCAATCAGCCCCAGCATTTT

J: TRBJ2-5
D: .
size: .
V: TRBV6-6
CDR3: CASRPGVVGETQYF
DNA: TGTGCCAGCAGACCAGGGGTAGTGGGAGAGACCCAGTACTTC

J: TRBJ1-2
D: .
size: .
V: TRBV29-1
CDR3: CSVTGGEGYTF
DNA: TGCAGCGTTACGGGGGGAGAAGGCTACACCTTC